The clone carrying this T cell receptor (beta chain) has more than one count but fewer than ten. Its antigen is not known. Each CDR3 protein gets one entry after TCRdb re-called the RT-PCR reads with MiXCR. The sample consists of 700,000 to 900,000 distinct CDR3 sequences, 21% of them appearing once. This sample was taken from a study of response to subunit inactivated influenza vaccine. Study-wide findings and caveats: There was a suggestion from the authors that each seasonal influenza vaccination recruits few new T cells.

CDR3 length: 16 residues. V shed 10 bases and J shed 2 bases, with 23 bases lying between them. Germline V gene sequence: CDR1 MDHEN, CDR2 SYDVKM. The source is a man aged 50 to 60 who received an inactivated influenza vaccine. J is TRBJ2-5 and V is TRBV28; D possibly uses TRBD1 or TRBD2 (6 bases each). The source was PBMCs from blood, collected less than 6 days after vaccination. DNA for the CDR3: TGTGCCATCGCCAGTAGGGGGAGGATCCTACAAGAGACCCAGTACTTC. This sequence encodes CAIASRGRILQETQYF.